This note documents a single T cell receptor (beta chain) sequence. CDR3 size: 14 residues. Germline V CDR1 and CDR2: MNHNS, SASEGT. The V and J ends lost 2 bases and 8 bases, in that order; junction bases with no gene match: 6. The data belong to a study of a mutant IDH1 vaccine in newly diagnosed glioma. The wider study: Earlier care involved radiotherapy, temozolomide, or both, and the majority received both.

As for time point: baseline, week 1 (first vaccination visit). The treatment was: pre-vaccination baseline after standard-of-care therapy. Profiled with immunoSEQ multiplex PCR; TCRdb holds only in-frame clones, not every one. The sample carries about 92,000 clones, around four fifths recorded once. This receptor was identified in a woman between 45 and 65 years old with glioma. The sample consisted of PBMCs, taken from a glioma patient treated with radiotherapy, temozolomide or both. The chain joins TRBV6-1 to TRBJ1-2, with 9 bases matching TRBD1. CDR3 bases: TGTGCCAGCAGTGAAAACAGGGGGCTAGAAGGCTACACCTTC. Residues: CASSENRGLEGYTF.